This entry features one T cell receptor beta chain sequence. The antigen is not known. Sequencing was performed with immunoSEQ multiplex PCR; in TCRdb, only in-frame clones are kept and a portion is missing. The table records about 83,000 clones, 91% of them present only once. The CDR3 spans 16 residues. V dropped 8 bases and J dropped 5; count of bases not matched to a gene: 12. Germline CDR1 and CDR2: SQVTM and ANQGSEA. The data were obtained in a study of T cell responses to AZD1222 COVID-19 vaccine. General study points: The study sampled repertoires only after the peak T cell response.

The chain uses TRBV29-1 and TRBJ2-7, with 16 bases aligning to TRBD2. The sequenced sample was peripheral blood, obtained 28 days after the second AZD1222 dose. This receptor was taken from an adult who received the AZD1222 COVID-19 vaccine. This chain's CDR3 is CSIGTSGRAYGNEQYF. The DNA of the CDR3 is TGCAGCATCGGGACTAGCGGGAGGGCCTACGGAAACGAGCAGTACTTC.